These 4 T cell receptor beta chains came from one sample sequenced in a study of blood T cell repertoires in COVID-19. Measured with immunoSEQ multiplex PCR; TCRdb has only the in-frame clones, and not every one. The data show about 83,000 clones, around 90% seen once. The sample consisted of peripheral blood. These receptors were collected from a woman aged 45 to 65 with active or convalescent COVID-19.

The chain couples TRBV6-5 to TRBJ1-3, with D uncertain. The V end was cut by 0 bases, the J end by 4 bases, with 7 bases between. The CDR3 loop spans 14 amino acids. From germline, CDR1 is MNHEY and CDR2 SVGAGI. CDR3 amino acids: CASSYSSGGNTIYF. CDR3 nucleotide sequence: TGTGCCAGCAGTTACTCGTCCGGGGGAAACACCATATATTTT.

This rearrangement joins TRBV9 to TRBJ2-3; the D gene is possibly TRBD1 (7 bases). Trimming stripped 6 bases from V and 3 bases from J, with 14 bases between. Germline V gene sequence: CDR1 SGDLS, CDR2 YYNGEE. This CDR3 contains 14 residues. The CDR3 protein is CASTPGGWTDTQYF. The CDR3 coding sequence is TGTGCCAGCACCCCAGGGGGGTGGACAGATACGCAGTATTTT. The full variable domain, in which reference TRBV9 and TRBJ2-3 provide the parts outside the CDR3, is DSGVTQTPKHLITATGQRVTLRCSPRSGDLSVYWYQQSLDQGLQFLIQYYNGEERAKGNILERFSAQQFPDLHSELNLSSLELGDSALYFCASTPGGWTDTQYFGPGTRLTVL.

The chain recombines TRBV13 with TRBJ1-1, with a possible D match to TRBD1 (6 bases). Per germline, CDR1 PRHDT and CDR2 FYEKMQ (reference sequence). V lost 4 bases to trimming and J lost 6 bases, with 15 bases between them. This CDR3 comprises 14 residues. The DNA of the CDR3 is TGTGCCAGCAGCTCTACCGGTACAGGGTCTGAAGCTTTCTTT. It translates to CASSSTGTGSEAFF.

This clone was found a few times. The chain is built from TRBV5-6 and TRBJ1-2, with 7 bases identical to TRBD1. The V gene end was trimmed by 1 base and the J gene end by 7 bases; junction bases not matched to a gene: 4. CDR1 is SGHDT and CDR2 is YYEEEE in the germline V gene. This CDR3 has 13 amino acids. This CDR3 reads CASSLQGVGGYTF. The DNA of the CDR3 is TGTGCCAGCAGCTTGCAGGGGGTGGGTGGCTACACCTTC.